Each of the 27 T cell receptor beta chains below was sequenced from the same sample in a study of T cell clonotyping in hematopoietic cell transplantation. The assay was immunoSEQ multiplex PCR, and TCRdb's table has in-frame clones only and misses some. The table records approximately 10,000 clones, 89% of them present only once. Sequenced: peripheral blood mononuclear cells. Source of these receptors: a human donor who either received an allogeneic hematopoietic cell transplant for a myeloid malignancy or was a related donor (not recorded which). Some clones in this sample may be carry-over from other donors' samples.

The chain is built from TRBV5-4 and TRBJ2-6; D is uncertain. Trimming removed 7 bases from V and 4 bases from J, with 9 bases in between. This CDR3 is built from 13 residues. Germline-derived CDR1 and CDR2 are SGHNT and YYREEE (reference sequence). This CDR3 reads CASLTRGANVLTF. The CDR3 bases are TGTGCCAGCCTAACGAGGGGGGCCAACGTCCTGACTTTC. Full variable domain (missing parts from reference TRBV5-4 and TRBJ2-6): ETGVTQSPTHLIKTRGQQVTLRCSSQSGHNTVSWYQQALGQGPQFIFQYYREEENGRGNFPPRFSGLQFPNYSSELNVNALELDDSALYLCASLTRGANVLTFGAGSRLTVL.

The rearrangement joins TRBV30 to TRBJ2-7; D uncertain. Germline V CDR1 and CDR2: GTSNPN, SVGIG (reference sequence). The CDR3 totals 11 residues. V was cut by 1 base and J by 6 bases, with 7 bases left in between. The CDR3 region has the DNA TGTGCCTGGAGTGCGAGAGGCGAGCAGTACTTC. Translated: CAWSARGEQYF.

A note on this clone: Its ends do not fully match the called genes, so a read error is possible. V is TRBV5-4 and J is TRBJ1-2, with TRBD1 identical over 10 bases. Germline CDR1 and CDR2: SGHNT and YYREEE (reference sequence). This CDR3 is built from 16 residues. The CDR3 sequence is CASTLDRGSHNYGYTF. The CDR3 DNA reads as TGTGCCAGCACCTTGGACAGGGGGAGCCATAACTATGGCTACACCTTC. Looking up the rest from reference TRBV5-4 and TRBJ1-2 gives the full variable domain: ETGVTQSPTHLIKTRGQQVTLRCSSQSGHNTVSWYQQALGQGPQFIFQYYREEENGRGNFPPRFSGLQFPNYSSELNVNALELDDSALYLCASTLDRGSHNYGYTFGSGTRLTVV.

This chain uses TRBV2 with TRBJ2-7; D might be TRBD1 or TRBD2, each matching 5 bases. V was clipped by 6 bases and J by 1 base, with 10 bases between them. Per the germline V gene, CDR1 is SNHLY and CDR2 is FYNNEI. CDR3 length: 13 residues. CDR3 bases: TGTGCCAGCAGCAGGGACCCATCCTACGAGCAGTACTTC. Its translation is CASSRDPSYEQYF.

The chain links TRBV5-8 to TRBJ1-6; 12 bases fit TRBD1. The ends lost 4 bases at V and 8 bases at J; junction bases unmatched: 7. In germline, CDR1 is SGHTS, CDR2 YDEGEE. This CDR3 contains 16 residues. The CDR3 nucleotides are TGTGCCAGCAGCAGGGGGACAGGGGGCGCTTATTCACCCCTCCACTTT. This encodes CASSRGTGGAYSPLHF.

The chain uses TRBV7-2 and TRBJ1-1, with D possibly being TRBD1 (5 bases). The CDR3 runs to 13 residues. Between the trimmed V and J ends, which lost 5 bases and 9 bases, there was a span of 16 bases. CDR1 and CDR2 (germline): SGHTA, FQGNSA. The CDR3 region has the DNA TGTGCCAGCAGCGTAGGGACCGTCGGACAAGCTTTCTTT. Translation gives CASSVGTVGQAFF.

The chain carries TRBV12-5 and TRBJ2-2, with 10 positions matching TRBD1. The V gene's germline CDR1 is LGHNT and CDR2 FRNRAP. V gave up 6 bases and J gave up 5 bases; unmatched junction bases: 6. The CDR3 totals 15 residues. CDR3 loop: CASGRGQGKTGELFF. The DNA for the CDR3 is TGTGCTAGTGGCCGGGGACAGGGGAAGACCGGGGAGCTGTTTTTT.

This clone occurred a few times. V usage is TRBV19 and J usage is TRBJ1-2; TRBD1 might be the D (5 bases). Looked up from germline, CDR1 is LNHDA and CDR2 is SQIVND (reference sequence). The CDR3 has 13 residues. V was shortened by 6 bases and J by 3 bases, with 11 bases between the two germline ends. CDR3 residues: CASRGQGDYGYTF. DNA of the CDR3: TGTGCCAGTAGGGGGCAGGGCGACTATGGCTACACCTTC.

V is TRBV6-1 and J is TRBJ2-5, with D perhaps assigned TRBD1 or TRBD2 (6 bases each). V was pared by 10 bases and J by 5 bases, with 17 bases between. This CDR3 region has 13 residues. The V gene's germline CDR1 is MNHNS and CDR2 SASEGT. This CDR3 reads CATHPGAWETQYF. In nucleotides, the CDR3 is TGTGCCACCCACCCGGGGGCCTGGGAGACCCAGTACTTC.

The chain combines TRBV25-1 with TRBJ2-7; D perhaps matches TRBD2 (5 bases). Trimming took 2 bases from V and 8 from J, leaving 22 bases between them. In germline, CDR1 is MGHDK, CDR2 SYGVNS. There are 16 residues in the CDR3. CDR3 DNA: TGTGCCAGCAGTGAAGGGCCGGGAACGGCGTTAGTGAAGCAGTACTTC. Amino acids: CASSEGPGTALVKQYF.

The rearrangement uses TRBV2 and TRBJ2-5, with D uncertain. The germline CDR1 and CDR2 sequences are SNHLY and FYNNEI. V gave up 4 bases and J gave up 2 bases, with 8 bases separating them. This CDR3 contains 13 residues. This chain's CDR3 is CASSVGSQETQYF. In DNA form, the CDR3 reads TGTGCCAGCAGTGTTGGCAGTCAAGAGACCCAGTACTTC.

The chain couples TRBV2 to TRBJ1-2; TRBD1 agrees at 7 bases. In germline, CDR1 is SNHLY, CDR2 FYNNEI. This CDR3 is 13 amino acids long. V lost 7 bases to trimming and J lost 4 bases; unmatched junction nucleotides: 6. This CDR3 reads CASKTGMSYGYTF. The CDR3 DNA sequence: TGTGCCAGCAAGACAGGGATGAGCTATGGCTACACCTTC.

The V and J genes are TRBV9 and TRBJ2-7; a possible D gene is TRBD1 (6 bases). CDR1 is SGDLS, CDR2 YYNGEE, per germline. Trimming took off 3 bases at V and 4 bases at J, with 17 bases between the two ends. CDR3 length: 15 amino acids. This chain's CDR3 is CASSAGHHDRYEQYF. CDR3 DNA sequence: TGTGCCAGCAGCGCGGGACACCACGACCGATACGAGCAGTACTTC.

The chain uses TRBV25-1 and TRBJ2-2; D call uncertain. CDR1 is MGHDK, CDR2 SYGVNS, per germline. The CDR3 contains 14 residues. Trimming cost V 4 bases and J 6 bases, with 12 bases left between them. The CDR3 DNA sequence: TGTGCCAGCAGTGCCACCACCTACGCCGGGGAGCTGTTTTTT. This gives the protein CASSATTYAGELFF.

The J gene is TRBJ1-3, the V gene TRBV6-5, with TRBD1 identical over 7 bases. V dropped 4 bases and J dropped 1; count of bases not matched to a gene: 4. The germline V gene has CDR1 MNHEY and CDR2 SVGAGI. CDR3 size: 15 residues. Here the CDR3 DNA reads TGTGCCAGCAGTTTACAGGGGATATCTGGAAACACCATATATTTT. Its translation is CASSLQGISGNTIYF.

V and J are TRBV19 and TRBJ1-1; the match to TRBD1 covers 11 bases. The CDR3 contains 15 residues. CDR1 is LNHDA and CDR2 is SQIVND in the germline V gene (reference sequence). V gave up 4 bases and J gave up 3 bases; unmatched junction bases: 4. CDR3 region: CASSTQDRGHTEAFF. CDR3 nucleotides: TGTGCCAGTAGTACCCAGGACAGGGGGCACACTGAAGCTTTCTTT.

The V call is TRBV19, the J call TRBJ1-4; no firm D call. V was trimmed by 4 bases and J by 5 bases, leaving 17 bases between them. Germline CDR1 LNHDA, CDR2 SQIVND (reference sequence). The CDR3 loop spans 16 amino acids. The CDR3 spells CASSTGLNRYNEKLFF. The CDR3 bases are TGTGCCAGTAGTACGGGTTTGAACCGCTACAATGAAAAACTGTTTTTT.

The CDR3 DNA reads TGTGCCATCGGGGTTGGGGGGCGCGGCAATCAGCCCCAGCATTTT. It yields the protein CAIGVGGRGNQPQHF. The chain joins TRBV10-3 to TRBJ1-5; D is possibly TRBD1 (6 bases). CDR3 length equals 15 residues. Germline V gene data show CDR1 as ENHRY and CDR2 as SYGVKD. The V end lost 8 bases, the J end lost 2 bases, and 16 bases lay between the germline ends.

The rearrangement uses TRBV6-1 and TRBJ2-1; the D is unclear. CDR3 length: 15 amino acids. CDR1 and CDR2 from the germline V gene are MNHNS and SASEGT. With 5 bases removed from V and 1 base from J, the gap between germline ends came to 12 bases. This CDR3 reads CASSPRTPSYNEQFF. In DNA, the CDR3 is TGTGCCAGCAGTCCACGGACCCCTTCCTACAATGAGCAGTTCTTC.

The chain carries TRBV6-4 and TRBJ2-2, with D possibly being TRBD1 (6 bases). Germline CDR1 reads MRHNA; CDR2 reads SNTAGT. V was trimmed by 5 bases and J by 6 bases, leaving 16 bases between them. This CDR3 is built from 15 residues. This chain's CDR3 is CASSREQGYAGELFF. The CDR3 nucleotides are TGTGCCAGCAGTCGCGAGCAGGGGTATGCCGGGGAGCTGTTTTTT.

V is TRBV6-1 and J is TRBJ1-5; D not certain. CDR3 length: 15 amino acids. Per germline, CDR1 MNHNS and CDR2 SASEGT. V lost 6 bases to trimming and J lost 8 bases, with 20 bases between them. The CDR3 DNA reads TGTGCCAGCAGAGAGGTTACGGTTATGCGTGAGCCCCAGCATTTT. Amino acids: CASREVTVMREPQHF.

The rearrangement links TRBV30 to TRBJ1-2; D remains unclear. CDR3 length: 13 amino acids. Trimming stripped 0 bases from V and 3 bases from J, with 8 bases between. Looked up from germline, CDR1 is GTSNPN and CDR2 is SVGIG (reference sequence). CDR3: CAWSVPIDYGYTF. DNA for the CDR3: TGTGCCTGGAGTGTCCCAATTGACTATGGCTACACCTTC. The full variable domain, with the rest looked up from reference TRBV30 and TRBJ1-2, is SQTIHQWPATLVQPVGSPLSLECTVEGTSNPNLYWYRQAAGRGLQLLFYSVGIGQISSEVPQNLSASRPQDRQFILSSKKLLLSDSGFYLCAWSVPIDYGYTFGSGTRLTVV.

The rearrangement uses TRBV6-5 and TRBJ1-2; D possibly corresponds to TRBD1 (5 bases). Per germline, CDR1 MNHEY and CDR2 SVGAGI. V lost 6 bases to trimming and J lost 4 bases, with 15 bases between them. The CDR3 loop spans 14 amino acids. The CDR3 reads CASRRGRISYGYTF. The CDR3 DNA is TGTGCCAGCAGGAGGGGTCGGATATCCTATGGCTACACCTTC.

V gene TRBV2 combines with J gene TRBJ1-5; a weak D match, TRBD1 (5 bases). Germline V gene lookup returns CDR1 SNHLY and CDR2 FYNNEI. This CDR3 region has 14 residues. V was pared by 4 bases and J by 4 bases, with 11 bases between. The CDR3 DNA is TGTGCCAGCAGTGGGCAGGGTAGGAATCAGCCCCAGCATTTT. Amino acid sequence: CASSGQGRNQPQHF.

This chain's CDR3 is CASSQVGSDTEAFF. DNA of the CDR3: TGCGCCAGCAGCCAAGTGGGGTCCGACACTGAAGCTTTCTTT. This chain connects TRBV4-1 to TRBJ1-1, with D hard to call. This CDR3 spans 14 amino acids. Deletions cut 1 base from V and 3 bases from J, with 9 bases between. Germline CDR1 is MGHRA and CDR2 is YSYEKL.

The CDR3 here is CASRAGGLIPEAFF. CDR3 nucleotide sequence: TGCGCCAGCCGGGCGGGGGGGCTGATCCCTGAAGCTTTCTTT. The genes are TRBV5-1 and TRBJ1-1; D is perhaps TRBD1 (6 bases). The germline gives CDR1 SGHRS, CDR2 YFSETQ. CDR3 length: 14 amino acids. Trimming removed 7 bases from V and 6 bases from J, with 19 bases in between. The full variable domain, in which reference TRBV5-1 and TRBJ1-1 provide the parts outside the CDR3, is KAGVTQTPRYLIKTRGQQVTLSCSPISGHRSVSWYQQTPGQGLQFLFEYFSETQRNKGNFPGRFSGRQFSNSRSEMNVSTLELGDSALYLCASRAGGLIPEAFFGQGTRLTVV.

V and J are TRBV5-4 and TRBJ1-1; D is undetermined. Germline-derived CDR1 and CDR2 are SGHNT and YYREEE (reference sequence). This CDR3 contains 15 residues. V was shortened by 2 bases and J by 5 bases, with 16 bases between the two germline ends. The CDR3 sequence: CASSFSRGGSTEAFF. In nucleotides, the CDR3 is TGTGCCAGCAGCTTCTCGCGAGGAGGTTCTACTGAAGCTTTCTTT.